This TCR beta chain derives from a study of metastatic and nonmetastatic thyroid tumors. Looking at the study overall: Thyroid patients, malignant and benign, had repertoires compared across blood and tumor or nodule tissue. General study findings and limits: Compared with benign nodules, malignant thyroid tumors were reported to have significantly higher TCR beta diversity in both blood and tumor.

Every patient underwent thyroid surgery untreated. Note on this clone: Its antigen is not known.

TCRdb ran MiXCR on the PCR reads. This sample yields approximately 2,900 clones, of which 35% to 45% are seen a single time; roughly a fifth belongs to the top ten. The V end lost 0 bases, the J end lost 8 bases, and 20 bases lay between the germline ends. Germline V gene data show CDR1 as DFQATT and CDR2 as SNEGSKA (reference sequence). The CDR3 length is 16 residues. The TCR was taken from a female donor with papillary thyroid cancer or a benign thyroid nodule (not recorded which). Some clones in this sample may be carry-over from other donors' samples. V usage is TRBV20-1 and J usage is TRBJ1-3; D possibly corresponds to TRBD1 (5 bases). What was sequenced was tumor tissue. The CDR3 loop is CSARDGGSVGGHTIYF. The CDR3 bases are TGCAGTGCTAGAGATGGGGGTAGTGTCGGAGGGCACACCATATATTTT.